These T cell receptor beta chains were read from a single sample in a study of T cells of healthy individuals. TCRdb recomputed calls from the 5' RACE reads with MiXCR, one row per CDR3 protein. The sample consists of 55,000 to 65,000 distinct CDR3 sequences, roughly 17% of them appearing once. The receptors derive from a human donor in good health. CDR3s include the opening cysteine and the closing phenylalanine or tryptophan. D genes are given only for firm matches. A row's size may be missing; if present it is once, few, many or a size class.

>.|TRBV4-2|TRBD1|TRBJ2-2|15
CASSQDRQGAGELFF
TGTGCCAGCAGCCAAGACAGGCAGGGGGCCGGGGAGCTGTTTTTT
>few|TRBV7-9|TRBD1|TRBJ2-2|17
CASSGQTGGLNTGELFF
TGTGCCAGCAGCGGCCAGACAGGGGGCTTGAACACCGGGGAGCTGTTTTTT
>many|TRBV4-1|TRBD2|TRBJ2-1|15
CASSQREGSYNEQFF
TGCGCCAGCAGCCAACGGGAGGGCTCCTACAATGAGCAGTTCTTC
>many|TRBV6-6|TRBD2|TRBJ2-1|14
CASILPGGAVEQFF
TGTGCCAGCATTCTCCCGGGGGGGGCGGTTGAGCAGTTCTTC
>.|TRBV28|.|TRBJ1-1|14
CASSTPRLNTEAFF
TGTGCCAGCAGTACCCCCCGGCTGAACACTGAAGCTTTCTTT
>many|TRBV7-2|TRBD2|TRBJ2-1|17
CASSLAPLANGGNEQFF
TGTGCCAGCAGCTTAGCTCCACTAGCGAATGGAGGGAATGAGCAGTTCTTC
>many|TRBV4-1|.|TRBJ2-2|17
CASSQEGAGTGTGELFF
TGCGCCAGCAGCCAAGAGGGTGCAGGGACGGGCACCGGGGAGCTGTTTTTT
>.|TRBV12-3/TRBV12-4|TRBD1|TRBJ2-7|12
CASSFGDSLQYF
TGTGCCAGCAGTTTTGGGGACAGCCTCCAGTACTTC
>many|TRBV20-1|.|TRBJ2-7|13
CSARDGSSYEQYF
TGCAGTGCCAGGGACGGGAGCTCCTACGAGCAGTACTTC
>.|TRBV7-2|TRBD1|TRBJ2-7|16
CASSSWRDRSSYEQYF
TGTGCCAGCAGCTCTTGGAGGGACAGGAGCTCCTACGAGCAGTACTTC
>few|TRBV12-3/TRBV12-4|.|TRBJ2-2|14
CASSSSAGIGELFF
TGTGCCAGCAGTTCTTCTGCGGGGATCGGGGAGCTGTTTTTT
>many|TRBV27|.|TRBJ2-1|13
CASSLSRIYEQFF
TGTGCCAGCAGTTTATCGAGGATCTATGAGCAGTTCTTC
>many|TRBV24-1|.|TRBJ2-3|14
CATSVGVGTDTQYF
TGTGCCACCAGTGTGGGGGTAGGCACAGATACGCAGTATTTT
>.|TRBV11-2|.|TRBJ2-7|16
CASSLRARGTSYEQYF
TGTGCCAGCAGCTTAAGGGCTAGAGGGACCTCCTACGAGCAGTACTTC
>.|TRBV12-3/TRBV12-4|.|TRBJ1-2|14
CASSGGTSNYGYTF
TGTGCCAGCAGTGGAGGGACCTCTAACTATGGCTACACCTTC
>few|TRBV5-1|TRBD2|TRBJ2-2|16
CASRTTSGSNTGELFF
TGCGCCAGCAGGACGACTAGCGGGAGCAACACCGGGGAGCTGTTTTTT
>.|TRBV10-3|TRBD2|TRBJ2-5|14
CAIKSSGAQETQYF
TGTGCCATCAAGTCTAGCGGGGCCCAAGAGACCCAGTACTTC
>.|TRBV10-3|.|TRBJ2-7|13
CAISESITYEQYF
TGTGCCATCAGTGAGTCCATAACCTACGAGCAGTACTTC
>many|TRBV18|.|TRBJ2-1|12
CASSPWNNEQFF
TGTGCCAGCTCACCATGGAACAATGAGCAGTTCTTC
>.|TRBV3-1|TRBD2|TRBJ2-1|15
CASSLSGGANNEQFF
TGTGCCAGCAGCCTGTCGGGGGGGGCCAACAATGAGCAGTTCTTC